This T cell receptor (beta chain) is drawn from a study of cytomegalovirus exposure and HLA in healthy donors. In regard to this clone: Its specificity is not known. The junction and the germline gene differ at one end; a read error may be behind it.

Both 60 Vbeta primers and 13 Jbeta primers went into the PCR. Sequencing was performed with immunoSEQ multiplex PCR; in TCRdb, only in-frame clones are kept and a portion is missing. The profile shows 130,000 or so clones, around 77% of them singletons. Study conclusions and caveats: An Asian-associated ancestry cluster reportedly showed fewer N-insertions than the roughly 700-donor mean in a later analysis.

The clonotype was recovered from a man aged 25 to 40 in good health and CMV-seronegative. Material for sequencing was PBMCs.

The CDR3 here is CASSVDQGGEQYF. CDR3 DNA sequence: TGTGCCAGCAGCGTAGACCAGGGGGGCGAGCAGTACTTC. V usage is TRBV11-2 and J usage is TRBJ2-7; D is possibly TRBD1 (7 bases). The CDR3 has 13 amino acids. The germline CDR1 and CDR2 sequences are SGHAT and FQNNGV.